These T cell receptor beta chains were read from a single sample in a study of blood T cell repertoires in COVID-19. Profiled with immunoSEQ multiplex PCR; TCRdb holds only in-frame clones, not every one. The repertoire consists of tens of thousands of clones, with around 77% occurring once and the leading ten covering 15% to 20%. The sequencing sample was made of peripheral blood. Receptors originate from a man aged 70-80 years with active or convalescent COVID-19. CDR3s include the opening cysteine and the closing phenylalanine or tryptophan. A D gene is named only where the DNA matches it firmly. Some rows have no size entry. The others give once, few or many, or a class for an expanded clone.

abundance	v_gene	d_gene	j_gene	CDR3aa	CDR3nt
-	TRBV2	-	TRBJ1-6	CASRRTPTNSPLHF	TGTGCCAGCCGACGGACACCAACCAATTCACCCCTCCACTTT
-	TRBV19	-	TRBJ1-6	CASSWGQGGDNSPLHF	TGTGCCAGTAGTTGGGGACAAGGTGGGGACAATTCACCCCTCCACTTT
-	TRBV19	-	TRBJ2-3	CASSIPIAGAQGDTQYF	TGTGCCAGTAGTATTCCCATTGCGGGGGCCCAGGGAGATACGCAGTATTTT
few	TRBV19	TRBD1	TRBJ2-7	CASSTSTPGTAYEQYF	TGTGCCAGTAGCACCTCCACCCCCGGGACAGCCTACGAGCAGTACTTC
-	TRBV20-1	-	TRBJ1-5	CSASKAEPEEPQHF	TGCAGTGCTAGTAAAGCCGAACCTGAAGAGCCCCAGCATTTT
-	TRBV2	TRBD1	TRBJ2-5	CASAGDSRETQYF	TGTGCCAGCGCCGGGGACAGCCGAGAGACCCAGTACTTC
-	TRBV10-3	-	TRBJ2-7	CAIRGGGDSSYEQYF	TGTGCCATCAGGGGGGGCGGGGACAGCTCCTACGAGCAGTACTTC
-	TRBV2	TRBD1	TRBJ2-2	CASSPSGQGAAGELFF	TGTGCCAGCAGCCCCTCGGGACAGGGGGCGGCGGGGGAGCTGTTTTTT
-	TRBV19	TRBD1	TRBJ2-2	CASSIDPGQGASGELFF	TGTGCCAGTAGTATAGATCCGGGACAGGGGGCGTCCGGGGAGCTGTTTTTT
-	TRBV27	-	TRBJ1-1	CASRKEGNTEAFF	TGTGCCAGCAGGAAGGAGGGGAACACTGAAGCTTTCTTT
-	TRBV24-1	TRBD1	TRBJ2-3	CATSDKPPGQGIGDTQYF	TGTGCCACCAGTGACAAACCGCCGGGACAGGGAATAGGAGATACGCAGTATTTT
-	TRBV28	TRBD1	TRBJ2-7	CASSATGGRTHEQYF	TGTGCCAGCAGTGCCACAGGGGGGCGCACGCACGAGCAGTACTTC
-	TRBV5-4	-	TRBJ1-3	CASSLGQSNTIYF	TGTGCCAGCAGCTTGGGACAGTCAAACACCATATATTTT
few	TRBV19	TRBD1	TRBJ2-7	CATSTGGHEQYF	TGTGCCACCTCGACAGGGGGCCACGAGCAGTACTTC
few	TRBV7-6	TRBD1	TRBJ2-7	CASSNRQGYEQYF	TGTGCCAGCAGTAATAGACAGGGTTACGAGCAGTACTTC